This T cell receptor beta chain was sequenced during a study of shared clonotypes between healthy human individuals. Study-wide findings and caveats: Roughly 5% of naive CD4 clonotypes were common to a few donors. Owing to a small donor count, the genetic and exposure-history diversity represented was limited.

Sorted-subset replicate PCRs used about 190 ng of genomic DNA. This amount corresponded to 30,000 to 35,000 T cell genomes. Clones were read by immunoSEQ multiplex PCR, and TCRdb kept only the in-frame ones, dropping some. The table lists about 2.1 million clones, about 94% of them singletons. V shed 5 bases and J 2 bases; nucleotides not matched to a gene: 3. Germline loops: CDR1 SSHAT, CDR2 FNYEAQ (reference sequence). The CDR3 is 15 amino acids. CD45RO-negative, CCR7-positively selected cells formed the naive CD8 fraction, excluding terminally differentiated effector memory CD45RA+ cells. There were no recent acute infections or vaccinations among the donors, who were healthy HIV-negative adults. With regard to this clone: The antigen remains undetermined. This CDR3 is also generated by other DNA sequences in the sample.

The chain joins TRBV7-7 to TRBJ2-7; 13 bases are a match to TRBD2. The sequence was collected from a man younger than 35 in good health. Some clones in this sample may be carry-over from other donors' samples. The sequencing sample was made of naive CD8+ T cells from PBMCs. CDR3 sequence (DNA): TGTGCCAGCAGCCCAGGACTAGCGGGGGCCTACGAGCAGTACTTC. It yields the protein CASSPGLAGAYEQYF.